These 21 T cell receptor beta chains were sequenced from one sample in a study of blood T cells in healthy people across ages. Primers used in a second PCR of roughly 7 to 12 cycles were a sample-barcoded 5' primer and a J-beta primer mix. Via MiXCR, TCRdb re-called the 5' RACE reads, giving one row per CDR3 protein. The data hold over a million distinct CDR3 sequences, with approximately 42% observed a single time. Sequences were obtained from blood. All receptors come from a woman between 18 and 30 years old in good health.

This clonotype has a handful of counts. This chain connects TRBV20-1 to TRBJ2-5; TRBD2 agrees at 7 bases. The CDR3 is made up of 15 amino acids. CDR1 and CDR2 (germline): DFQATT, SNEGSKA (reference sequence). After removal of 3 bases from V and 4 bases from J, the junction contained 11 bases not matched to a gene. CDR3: CSASWAGETTETQYF. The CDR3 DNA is TGCAGTGCTAGTTGGGCGGGAGAGACTACAGAGACCCAGTACTTC.

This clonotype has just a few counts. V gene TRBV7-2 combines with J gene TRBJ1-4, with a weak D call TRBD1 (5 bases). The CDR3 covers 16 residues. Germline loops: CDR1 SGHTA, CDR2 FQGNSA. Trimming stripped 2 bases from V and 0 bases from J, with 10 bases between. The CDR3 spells CASSLQWGATNEKLFF. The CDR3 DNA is TGTGCCAGCAGCTTACAGTGGGGGGCAACTAATGAAAAACTGTTTTTT. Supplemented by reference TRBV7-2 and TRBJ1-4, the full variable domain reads GAGVSQSPSNKVTEKGKDVELRCDPISGHTALYWYRQSLGQGLEFLIYFQGNSAPDKSGLPSDRFSAERTGGSVSTLTIQRTQQEDSAVYLCASSLQWGATNEKLFFGSGTQLSVL.

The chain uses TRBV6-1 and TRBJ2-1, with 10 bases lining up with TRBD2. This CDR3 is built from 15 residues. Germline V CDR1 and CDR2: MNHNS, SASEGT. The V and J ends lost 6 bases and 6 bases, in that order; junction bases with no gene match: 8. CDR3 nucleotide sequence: TGTGCCAGCAGGCCGGGGGCTAGCGGGAGCAATGAGCAGTTCTTC. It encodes CASRPGASGSNEQFF.

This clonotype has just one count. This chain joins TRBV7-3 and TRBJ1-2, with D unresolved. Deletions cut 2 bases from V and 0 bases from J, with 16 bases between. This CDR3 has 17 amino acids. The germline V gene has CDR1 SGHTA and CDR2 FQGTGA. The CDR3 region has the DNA TGTGCCAGCAGCTTATCGGGGTCAGTCGACGCTAACTATGGCTACACCTTC. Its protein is CASSLSGSVDANYGYTF. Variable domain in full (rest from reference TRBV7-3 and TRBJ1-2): GAGVSQTPSNKVTEKGKYVELRCDPISGHTALYWYRQSLGQGPEFLIYFQGTGAADDSGLPNDRFFAVRPEGSVSTLKIQRTERGDSAVYLCASSLSGSVDANYGYTFGSGTRLTVV.

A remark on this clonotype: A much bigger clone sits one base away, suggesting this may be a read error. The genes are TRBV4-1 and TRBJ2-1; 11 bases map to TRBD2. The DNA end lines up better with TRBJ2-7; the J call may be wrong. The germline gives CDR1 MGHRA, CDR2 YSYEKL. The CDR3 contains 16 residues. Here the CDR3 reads CASSQLAGGSYNEQYF. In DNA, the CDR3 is TGCGCCAGCAGCCAGCTAGCGGGGGGCTCCTACAATGAGCAGTACTTC.

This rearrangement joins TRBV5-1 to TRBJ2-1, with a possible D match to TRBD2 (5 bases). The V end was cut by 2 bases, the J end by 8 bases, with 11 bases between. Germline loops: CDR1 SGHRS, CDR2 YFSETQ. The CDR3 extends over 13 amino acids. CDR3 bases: TGCGCCAGCAGCTTCTCGGGGAGCCATGAGCAGTTCTTC. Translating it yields CASSFSGSHEQFF.

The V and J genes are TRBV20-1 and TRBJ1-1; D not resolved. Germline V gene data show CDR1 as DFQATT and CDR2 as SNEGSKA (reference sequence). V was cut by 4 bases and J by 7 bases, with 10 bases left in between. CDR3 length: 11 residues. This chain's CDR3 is CSAIANLEAFF. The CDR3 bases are TGCAGTGCTATAGCTAACCTTGAAGCTTTCTTT.

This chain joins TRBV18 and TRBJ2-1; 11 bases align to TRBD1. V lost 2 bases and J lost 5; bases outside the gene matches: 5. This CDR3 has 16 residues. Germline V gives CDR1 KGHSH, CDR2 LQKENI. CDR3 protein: CASSPGDRGKNNEQFF. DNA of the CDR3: TGTGCCAGCTCACCAGGGGACAGGGGGAAAAACAATGAGCAGTTCTTC.

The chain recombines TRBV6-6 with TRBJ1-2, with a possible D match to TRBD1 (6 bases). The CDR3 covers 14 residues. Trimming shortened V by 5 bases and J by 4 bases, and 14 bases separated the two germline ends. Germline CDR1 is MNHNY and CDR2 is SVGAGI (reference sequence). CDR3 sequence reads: CASSPPGHGYGYTF. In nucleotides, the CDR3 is TGTGCCAGCAGTCCACCGGGACATGGCTATGGCTACACCTTC.

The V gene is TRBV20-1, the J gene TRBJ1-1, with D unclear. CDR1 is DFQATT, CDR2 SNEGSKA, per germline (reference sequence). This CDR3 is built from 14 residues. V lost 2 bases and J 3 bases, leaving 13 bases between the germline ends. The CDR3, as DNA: TGCAGTGCTAGACTTCCGGCGAAGCACACTGAAGCTTTCTTT. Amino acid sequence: CSARLPAKHTEAFF.

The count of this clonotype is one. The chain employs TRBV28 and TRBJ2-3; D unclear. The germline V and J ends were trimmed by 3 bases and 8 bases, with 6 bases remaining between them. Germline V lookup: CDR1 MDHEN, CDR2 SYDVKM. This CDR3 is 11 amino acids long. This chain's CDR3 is CASSFWGTQYF. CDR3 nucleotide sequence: TGTGCCAGCAGTTTTTGGGGTACGCAGTATTTT.

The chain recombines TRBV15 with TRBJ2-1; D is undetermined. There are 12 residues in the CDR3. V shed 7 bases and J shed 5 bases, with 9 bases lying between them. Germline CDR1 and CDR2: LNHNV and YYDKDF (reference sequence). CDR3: CATKGIDNEQFF. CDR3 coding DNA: TGTGCCACCAAAGGGATTGACAATGAGCAGTTCTTC.

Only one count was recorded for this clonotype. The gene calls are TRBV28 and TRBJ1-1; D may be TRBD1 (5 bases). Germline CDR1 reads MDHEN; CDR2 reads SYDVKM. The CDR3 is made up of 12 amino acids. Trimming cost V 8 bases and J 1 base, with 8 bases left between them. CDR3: CASVRENTEAFF. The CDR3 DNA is TGTGCCAGCGTCAGGGAGAACACTGAAGCTTTCTTT.

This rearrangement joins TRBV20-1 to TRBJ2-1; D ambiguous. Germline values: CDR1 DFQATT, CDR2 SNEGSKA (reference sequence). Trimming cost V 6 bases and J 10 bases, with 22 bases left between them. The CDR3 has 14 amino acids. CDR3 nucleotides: TGCAGTGCCTCACCCGTAGGGCCGTCCTACGAGCAGTTCTTC. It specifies CSASPVGPSYEQFF.

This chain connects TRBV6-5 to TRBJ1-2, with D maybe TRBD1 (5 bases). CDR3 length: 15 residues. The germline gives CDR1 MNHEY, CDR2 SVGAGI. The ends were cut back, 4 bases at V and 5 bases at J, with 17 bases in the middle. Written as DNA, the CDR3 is TGTGCCAGCAGTTTCCCGTGGCAGGGCGGGTATGGCTACACCTTC. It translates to CASSFPWQGGYGYTF.

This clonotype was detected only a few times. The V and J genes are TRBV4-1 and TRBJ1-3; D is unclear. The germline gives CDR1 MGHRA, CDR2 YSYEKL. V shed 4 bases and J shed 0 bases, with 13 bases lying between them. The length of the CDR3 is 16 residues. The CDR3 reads CASSLTDGSSGNTIYF. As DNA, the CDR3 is TGCGCCAGCAGCCTAACGGACGGGAGCTCTGGAAACACCATATATTTT.

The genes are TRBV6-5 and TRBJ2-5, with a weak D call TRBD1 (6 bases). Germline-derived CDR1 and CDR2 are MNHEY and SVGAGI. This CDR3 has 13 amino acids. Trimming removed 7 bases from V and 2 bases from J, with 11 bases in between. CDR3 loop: CASTTQGQETQYF. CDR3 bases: TGTGCCAGCACCACCCAGGGGCAAGAGACCCAGTACTTC.

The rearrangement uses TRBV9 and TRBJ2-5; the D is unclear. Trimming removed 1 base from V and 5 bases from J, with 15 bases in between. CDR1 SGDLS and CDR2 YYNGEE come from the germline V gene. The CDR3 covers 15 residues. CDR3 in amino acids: CASSVTAWAAETQYF. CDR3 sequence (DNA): TGTGCCAGCAGCGTAACTGCTTGGGCGGCGGAGACCCAGTACTTC.

CDR3 bases: TGCAGCGTTTCAGATCGACAGGGGATTTACACCGGGGAGCTGTTTTTT. Translation gives CSVSDRQGIYTGELFF. The chain is built from TRBV29-1 and TRBJ2-2; 8 bases are shared with TRBD1. Per the germline V gene, CDR1 is SQVTM and CDR2 is ANQGSEA. The V segment lost 5 bases and the J segment 3 bases; nucleotides outside the gene matches: 11. This CDR3 region has 16 residues.

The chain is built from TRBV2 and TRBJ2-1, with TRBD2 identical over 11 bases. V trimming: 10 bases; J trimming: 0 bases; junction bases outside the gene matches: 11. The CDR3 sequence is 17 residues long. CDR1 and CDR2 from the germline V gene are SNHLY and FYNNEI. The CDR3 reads CAILRRTSGSSYNEQFF. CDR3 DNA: TGTGCCATCTTGAGGAGAACTAGCGGGAGCTCCTACAATGAGCAGTTCTTC.

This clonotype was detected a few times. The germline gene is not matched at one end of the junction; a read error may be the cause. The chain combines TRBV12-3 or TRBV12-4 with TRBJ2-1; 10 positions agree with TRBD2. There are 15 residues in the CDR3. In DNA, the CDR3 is TGTGCCAGCAGGTTAGCGGGAGGTCTTGCCAATGAGCAGTTCTTC. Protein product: CASRLAGGLANEQFF.